This TCR beta chain was captured in a study of T-cell reconstitution after alpha-beta-depleted transplantation in children. Study findings and constraints: When one year had passed after transplant, most T-cell counts and diversity came from newly produced T cells. At day 60, the high TCRbeta diversity found in some patients originated from recipient T cells and thymic progenitors that had survived. About two months after transplant, alpha-beta T cells reportedly came from several hundred expanded graft clones.

Germline CDR1 reads KGHSH; CDR2 reads LQKENI. CDR3 size: 15 residues. The trim removed 5 bases at V and 2 bases at J, leaving 4 bases unmatched. This clonotype has ten or more counts. Its specificity is not known. It was with unique molecular identifiers that the TCRbeta library was prepared. TCRdb reprocessed the PCR reads with MiXCR, giving one entry per CDR3 protein. The sample lists about 110,000 distinct CDR3 sequences; 5.5% to 6.5% were seen once. The sample consisted of PBMCs, mostly from graft donor cells, taken 360 days after TCRalphabeta/CD19-depleted stem cell transplant. The chain combines TRBV18 with TRBJ2-1; 9 bases agree with TRBD2. The sequence derives from a male patient between 2 and 9 years old who had a stem cell transplant for acute lymphoblastic leukemia, so the T cells may come from the graft donor. CDR3 coding DNA: TGTGCCAGCTCAGCCAGCGGGGGGCCCTACAATGAGCAGTTCTTC. This codes for CASSASGGPYNEQFF.